The rows below give T cell receptor beta chains drawn from one sample of a study of Ad26.COV2.S vaccination and SARS-CoV-2 variants. Sequenced by immunoSEQ multiplex PCR; TCRdb stores in-frame clones only, minus some. The repertoire holds about 350,000 clones, with approximately 86% as singletons. Sequences were derived from peripheral blood, sampled in a trial of Ad26.COV2.S vaccine versus placebo. These receptors all stem from a person aged 18-60 years who received the Ad26.COV2.S COVID-19 vaccine or a placebo. Both conserved end residues are part of each CDR3. A D gene is named only where the DNA matches it firmly. Only part of the rows carry a size: once, few, many, or a class if the clone is expanded.

V	J	D	size	length	DNA	CDR3
TRBV6-2/TRBV6-3	TRBJ2-7	.	.	13	TGTGCCAGCAGTTTGGACACCCCCTACGAGCAGTACTTC	CASSLDTPYEQYF
TRBV7-2	TRBJ1-6	TRBD1	.	17	TGTGCCAGCAGACCCAGGGGGGGCACTTCCTATAATTCACCCCTCCACTTT	CASRPRGGTSYNSPLHF
TRBV5-5	TRBJ2-7	.	.	12	TGTGCCAGCAGCTCACAGGGATACGAGCAGTACTTC	CASSSQGYEQYF
TRBV19	TRBJ2-7	TRBD2	.	12	TGTGCCAGCTCGGGGGGTGGTAACGAGCAGTACTTC	CASSGGGNEQYF
TRBV5-6	TRBJ2-7	TRBD1	.	14	TGTGCCAGCAGCTTGAGCCCAGGGGGCTACGAGCAGTACTTC	CASSLSPGGYEQYF
TRBV28	TRBJ2-2	.	.	14	TGTGCCAGCAGTTTCGTCCAACGAGCCGGGGAGCTGTTTTTT	CASSFVQRAGELFF
TRBV18	TRBJ1-5	.	.	13	TGTGCCAGCTCACCGGGGAGCAATCAGCCCCAGCATTTT	CASSPGSNQPQHF
TRBV7-2	TRBJ2-2	.	.	15	TGTGCCAGCAGCCCCGGACAGCTCGGGACCGGGGAGCTGTTTTTT	CASSPGQLGTGELFF
TRBV14	TRBJ2-2	TRBD1	.	17	TGTGCCAGCAGCCTCCTGAGGGGACAGGGGAGCACCGGGGAGCTGTTTTTT	CASSLLRGQGSTGELFF
TRBV27	TRBJ1-6	.	.	15	TGTGCCAGCAGTCCCCGGGGCAGTGGGAATTCACCCCTCCACTTT	CASSPRGSGNSPLHF
TRBV5-4	TRBJ1-2	.	.	15	TGTGCCAGCAGCTTGGTCTCCAGCGCTAACTATGGCTACACCTTC	CASSLVSSANYGYTF
TRBV5-1	TRBJ2-5	.	.	15	.	CASSFGPGARETQYF
TRBV20-1	TRBJ1-1	.	.	12	TGCAGTGCTAGTCAGACCTACACTGAAGCTTTCTTT	CSASQTYTEAFF
TRBV10-3	TRBJ1-4	TRBD1	.	16	TGTGCCATCAGACCGGGACAGGGAGAGGCTAATGAAAAACTGTTTTTT	CAIRPGQGEANEKLFF
TRBV6-1	TRBJ2-7	.	.	13	TGTGCCAGCAGTGAGGTGGGTAGAGCCGAGCAGTACTTC	CASSEVGRAEQYF
TRBV11-2	TRBJ2-7	.	.	14	TGTGCCAGCAGCTCCGGGACGGGGAGTTACGAGCAGTACTTC	CASSSGTGSYEQYF
TRBV19	TRBJ1-1	TRBD1	once	16	TGTGCCAGTAGTGACCGGACAGGGTGGGTGAACACTGAAGCTTTCTTT	CASSDRTGWVNTEAFF
TRBV29-1	TRBJ2-1	.	.	14	TGCAGCGCTACCCCCGCTAGCTCCTACAATGAGCAGTTCTTC	CSATPASSYNEQFF
TRBV5-5	TRBJ2-5	.	.	15	TGTGCCAGCAGCTTGGATCCGGGAGTGCAGGAGACCCAGTACTTC	CASSLDPGVQETQYF
TRBV20-1	TRBJ1-1	.	.	11	TGCAGTGCTAGCCCCCTTCACGAAGCTTTCTTT	CSASPLHEAFF
TRBV19	TRBJ1-4	.	.	17	TGTGCCAGTAGTTACCGGATAATCAGGACGTCTAATGAAAAACTGTTTTTT	CASSYRIIRTSNEKLFF
TRBV5-6	TRBJ1-6	.	.	16	TGTGCCAGCAGCGAATGGCAGGTCTCCTATAATTCACCCCTCCACTTT	CASSEWQVSYNSPLHF
TRBV5-1	TRBJ2-5	TRBD2	once	17	TGCGCCAGCAGCTTCCCCGTCTCGGGGGGATATCAAGAGACCCAGTACTTC	CASSFPVSGGYQETQYF
TRBV4-3	TRBJ2-7	.	.	15	TGCGCCAGCAGCCAAGATGTAGGTGTCCACGACGAGCAGTACTTC	CASSQDVGVHDEQYF
TRBV4-1	TRBJ1-1	.	.	19	TGCGCCAGCAGCCAAGATAGGGCCCGGGGCATGGGAATGAACACTGAAGCTTTCTTT	CASSQDRARGMGMNTEAFF
TRBV5-1	TRBJ2-7	.	.	14	TGCGCCAGCAGCCCTACAATGTCCTCCTACGAGCAGTACTTC	CASSPTMSSYEQYF
TRBV4-2	TRBJ2-1	.	few	15	TGTGCCAGCAGCCAAGATCGGGCAGTTTACAATGAGCAGTTCTTC	CASSQDRAVYNEQFF
TRBV29-1	TRBJ2-5	TRBD2	.	15	TGCAGCGCAGATGGGGCTAGCGGTCACCAAGAGACCCAGTACTTC	CSADGASGHQETQYF
TRBV13	TRBJ2-2	.	.	13	TGTGCCAGCACCTCAGGGGGGGGCGGGGAGCTGTTTTTT	CASTSGGGGELFF
TRBV19	TRBJ1-3	.	.	17	TGTGCCAGTACGGCCGCCCGGGGGATAGGCTCTGGAAACACCATATATTTT	CASTAARGIGSGNTIYF
TRBV7-2	TRBJ2-5	TRBD1	.	16	TGTGCCAGCAGCTTAGTAGGGACAGGGGGCAAAGAGACCCAGTACTTC	CASSLVGTGGKETQYF
TRBV5-1	TRBJ1-5	TRBD1	.	15	TGCGCCAGCAGCGAAACGGGACAGCGCCATCAGCCCCAGCATTTT	CASSETGQRHQPQHF
TRBV13	TRBJ2-5	.	.	15	TGTGCCAGCAGCTTAGGTCGGGGGCCGAGGGAGACCCAGTACTTC	CASSLGRGPRETQYF
TRBV21-1	TRBJ1-4	.	.	17	TGTGCCAGCAGCAAAGCAGGGAATGCCCCGAAGAATGAAAAACTGTTTTTT	CASSKAGNAPKNEKLFF
TRBV7-3	TRBJ1-1	.	.	13	TGTGCCAGCAGCTTAGGAGGGTTACCTGAAGCTTTCTTT	CASSLGGLPEAFF
TRBV27	TRBJ1-5	TRBD1	.	16	TGTGCCAGCCCTCTCCGGACAGGTCGTAGCAATCAGCCCCAGCATTTT	CASPLRTGRSNQPQHF
TRBV5-1	TRBJ1-3	.	.	14	TGCGCCAGCAGCTTGGGGGTTCCGGGAAACACCATATATTTT	CASSLGVPGNTIYF
TRBV7-2	TRBJ2-7	.	.	17	TGTGCCAGCAGCTCCCCCTCCGGAGGGGTCGGACCCTACGAGCAGTACTTC	CASSSPSGGVGPYEQYF
TRBV5-6	TRBJ1-1	.	.	15	TGTGCCAGCAGCGGGGGGACCCGTAGGGACACTGAAGCTTTCTTT	CASSGGTRRDTEAFF
TRBV7-9	TRBJ2-5	.	.	13	TGTGCCAGCAGCTTGGGTAGTCGAGAGACCCAGTACTTC	CASSLGSRETQYF
TRBV5-5	TRBJ1-4	.	.	18	TGTGCCAGCAGCCGCGGGGGCAGGAACCTTGCAACTAATGAAAAACTGTTTTTT	CASSRGGRNLATNEKLFF
TRBV7-8	TRBJ2-1	TRBD2	.	17	TGTGCCAGCAGCTTCCAGACTAGCGGGAGCCTCTACAATGAGCAGTTCTTC	CASSFQTSGSLYNEQFF
TRBV24-1	TRBJ2-3	TRBD1	.	15	TGTGCCACCAGTGATGAGACAGGGGGGGCAGATACGCAGTATTTT	CATSDETGGADTQYF
TRBV2	TRBJ1-1	.	.	14	TGTGCCAGCAGTACCGGTTTCTTGGGAACTGAAGCTTTCTTT	CASSTGFLGTEAFF
TRBV4-3	TRBJ1-4	TRBD1	.	15	TGCGCCAGCAGCCAAGAGGACAGGGGGCAGGGAAAACTGTTTTTT	CASSQEDRGQGKLFF
TRBV30	TRBJ2-5	.	.	13	TGTGCCTGGAGGCTGGGGGGAACCGAGACCCAGTACTTC	CAWRLGGTETQYF
TRBV7-2	TRBJ1-2	.	.	14	TGTGCCAGCAGCTTATCCCTGGCAGGGAGAGGCTACACCTTC	CASSLSLAGRGYTF
TRBV6-5	TRBJ2-2	TRBD1	.	16	TGTGCCAGCAGTTACTCAGTGCGCAGGGGGACCGGGGAGCTGTTTTTT	CASSYSVRRGTGELFF
TRBV6-2/TRBV6-3	TRBJ1-2	TRBD1	.	15	TGTGCCAGCAGTTACTTCCTCCAGGGGGCTGATGGCTACACCTTC	CASSYFLQGADGYTF
TRBV11-2	TRBJ2-7	TRBD1	many	15	TGTGCCAGCAGCTTACCCTGGACAGGGAGGTACGAGCAGTACTTC	CASSLPWTGRYEQYF
TRBV5-4	TRBJ1-1	.	.	15	TGTGCCAGCAGCTTGGCCGTACCTGGAGGCACTGAAGCTTTCTTT	CASSLAVPGGTEAFF
TRBV5-4	TRBJ2-2	.	.	15	TGTGCCAGCAGCTTGGTTGGCAGGAACACCGGGGAGCTGTTTTTT	CASSLVGRNTGELFF
TRBV10-2	TRBJ1-1	TRBD1	.	13	TGCGCCAGCAGTGCGGGACAGGGTAATGAAGCTTTCTTT	CASSAGQGNEAFF
TRBV5-4	TRBJ1-3	.	.	15	TGTGCCAGCAGCTCGGGAGGGCAGGTTGGAAACACCATATATTTT	CASSSGGQVGNTIYF
TRBV6-5	TRBJ2-4	TRBD1	once	15	TGTGCCAGCAGCCCCGGGACAGTTACCAAAAACATTCAGTACTTC	CASSPGTVTKNIQYF
TRBV7-6	TRBJ2-7	.	.	13	TGTGCCAGCAGCCCGGGACTCTCTTACGAGCAGTACTTC	CASSPGLSYEQYF
TRBV6-2/TRBV6-3	TRBJ2-7	.	few	17	TGTGCCAGCAGCTCCCCGCGGGCGGGGTGGATCTCCTACGAGCAGTACTTC	CASSSPRAGWISYEQYF
TRBV18	TRBJ2-1	TRBD2	.	16	TGTGCCAGCTCCCCAATTGGGGGGAGGGCCGACAATGAGCAGTTCTTC	CASSPIGGRADNEQFF
TRBV19	TRBJ1-1	TRBD1	.	13	TGTGCCAGTAGTCGGGACAGGAGCTCTGAAGCTTTCTTT	CASSRDRSSEAFF